This T cell receptor (beta chain) was retrieved from a study of cytomegalovirus exposure and HLA in healthy donors. Findings of the study overall: With high specificity and sensitivity, the classifier reportedly diagnosed cytomegalovirus status. Association of a missense DCLRE1C variant with TCR beta V- and J-gene trimming was reported in a later analysis.

Of note for this clone: Its antigen is not known.

The PCR ran on 60 Vbeta and 13 Jbeta primers. Here immunoSEQ multiplex PCR was the method, and the copy in TCRdb shows in-frame clones only, minus some. The profile shows roughly 110,000 clones, roughly 80% of them singletons. It was healthy bone marrow donors who served as donors. The sequencing input was PBMCs. The receptor comes from a man aged 40-49 years in good health and CMV-seronegative.

In DNA, the CDR3 is TGTGCCAGCTCACCTGGGGCAGCAACTAATGAAAAACTGTTTTTT. It translates to CASSPGAATNEKLFF. The chain links TRBV5-6 to TRBJ1-4; D possibly corresponds to TRBD1 (5 bases). V gave up 7 bases and J gave up 0 bases, with 13 bases separating them. The CDR3 is 15 amino acids. Germline CDR1 reads SGHDT; CDR2 reads YYEEEE.